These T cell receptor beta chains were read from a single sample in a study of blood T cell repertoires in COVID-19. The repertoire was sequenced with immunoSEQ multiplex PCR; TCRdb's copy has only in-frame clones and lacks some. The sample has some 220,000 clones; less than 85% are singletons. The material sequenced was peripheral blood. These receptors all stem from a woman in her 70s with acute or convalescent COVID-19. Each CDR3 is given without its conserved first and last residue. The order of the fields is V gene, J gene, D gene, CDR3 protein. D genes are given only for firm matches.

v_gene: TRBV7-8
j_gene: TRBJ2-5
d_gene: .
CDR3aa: ASSLERDRWETQY

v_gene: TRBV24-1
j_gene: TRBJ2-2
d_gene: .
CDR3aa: ASARGNGELF

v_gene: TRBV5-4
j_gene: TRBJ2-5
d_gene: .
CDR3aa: ASSPRVSPETQY

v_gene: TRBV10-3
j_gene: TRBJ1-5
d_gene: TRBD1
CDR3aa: AISGDRDQPQH

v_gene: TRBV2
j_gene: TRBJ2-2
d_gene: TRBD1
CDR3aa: ASTANRGIGELF

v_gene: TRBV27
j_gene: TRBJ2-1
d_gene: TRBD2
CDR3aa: ASSLFGTSSAGEQF

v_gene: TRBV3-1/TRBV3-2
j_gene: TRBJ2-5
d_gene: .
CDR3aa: ASSHRGGAHQTQY

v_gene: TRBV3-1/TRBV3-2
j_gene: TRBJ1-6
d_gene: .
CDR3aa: ASSHYRHPNNSPLH

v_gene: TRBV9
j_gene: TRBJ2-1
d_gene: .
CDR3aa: ASSTDSRYNEQF

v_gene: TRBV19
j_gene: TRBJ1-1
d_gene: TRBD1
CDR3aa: ASFRQGRTNTEAF

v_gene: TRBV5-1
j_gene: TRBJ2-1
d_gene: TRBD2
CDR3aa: ASSLIAGEGEQF

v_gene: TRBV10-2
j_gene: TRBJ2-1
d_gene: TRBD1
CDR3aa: ASSDLLTGLGDEQF

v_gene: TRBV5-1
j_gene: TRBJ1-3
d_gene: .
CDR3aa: ASSFGSGAGNTIY

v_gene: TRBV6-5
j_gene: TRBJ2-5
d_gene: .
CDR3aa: VSSTRQGGRETQY

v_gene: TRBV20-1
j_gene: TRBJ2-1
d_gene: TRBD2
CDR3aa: SAIQWGGQF

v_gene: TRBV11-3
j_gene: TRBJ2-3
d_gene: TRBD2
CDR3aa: ASSPSGGSTDTQY

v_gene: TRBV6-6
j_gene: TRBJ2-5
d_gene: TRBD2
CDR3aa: ASRMTSGGPGETQY

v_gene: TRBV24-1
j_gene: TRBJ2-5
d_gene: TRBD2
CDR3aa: ATSDLVAGGRETQY

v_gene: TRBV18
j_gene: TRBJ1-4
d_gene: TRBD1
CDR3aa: ASLRTGESEKLF

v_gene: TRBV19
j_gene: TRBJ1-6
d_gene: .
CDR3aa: ASSDSSYNSPLH

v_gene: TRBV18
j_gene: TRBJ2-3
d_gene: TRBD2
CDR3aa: ASSPLEPGLAGLDTQY

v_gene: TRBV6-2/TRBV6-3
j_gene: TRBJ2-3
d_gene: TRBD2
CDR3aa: ASSLAPGLAGGQAADTQY

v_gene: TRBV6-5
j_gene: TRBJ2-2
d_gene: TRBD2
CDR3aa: ASRGTSGGIGELF

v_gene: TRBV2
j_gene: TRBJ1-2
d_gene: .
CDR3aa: ASSVGLGYGYT

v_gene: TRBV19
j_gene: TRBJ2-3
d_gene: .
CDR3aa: ASSNRGGTDTQY

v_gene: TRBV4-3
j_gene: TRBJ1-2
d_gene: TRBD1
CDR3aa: ASSARPGDSYGYT

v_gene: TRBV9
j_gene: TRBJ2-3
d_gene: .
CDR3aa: ASKLVPKQSTDTQY

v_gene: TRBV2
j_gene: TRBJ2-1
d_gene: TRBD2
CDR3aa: ASSENGGAYNEQF

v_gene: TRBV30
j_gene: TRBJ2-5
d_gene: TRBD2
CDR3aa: AWSAQELAGVGETQY

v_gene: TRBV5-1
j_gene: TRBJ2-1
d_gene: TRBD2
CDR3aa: ASSLAPTSGLDNEQF

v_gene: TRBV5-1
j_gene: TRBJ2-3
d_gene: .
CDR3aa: ASSPAIGRSTDTQY

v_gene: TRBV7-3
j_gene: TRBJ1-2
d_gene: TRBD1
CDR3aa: ASSFAPGQGDGYT

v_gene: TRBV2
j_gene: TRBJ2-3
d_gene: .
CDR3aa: ASKRGGPPADTQY

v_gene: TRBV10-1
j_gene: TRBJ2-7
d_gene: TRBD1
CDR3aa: ASSRDSYYEQY

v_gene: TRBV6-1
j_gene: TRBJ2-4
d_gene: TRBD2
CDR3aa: ASSELPLAGGNIQY

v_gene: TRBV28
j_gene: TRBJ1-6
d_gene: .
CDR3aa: ASSTAGMSSYNSPLH

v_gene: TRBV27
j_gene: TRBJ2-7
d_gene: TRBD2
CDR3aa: ASSESGDSYEQY

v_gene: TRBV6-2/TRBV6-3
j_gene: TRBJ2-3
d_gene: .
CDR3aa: ASSYQGGADTQY

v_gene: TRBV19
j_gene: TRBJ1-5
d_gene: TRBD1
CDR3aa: ASSRTGGNQPQH

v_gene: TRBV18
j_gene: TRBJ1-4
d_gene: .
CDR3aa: ASSPRTGKGEKLF

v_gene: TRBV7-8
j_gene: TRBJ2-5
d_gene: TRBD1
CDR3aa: ASSLLGDRAGETQY

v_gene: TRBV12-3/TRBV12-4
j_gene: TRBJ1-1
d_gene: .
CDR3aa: ASSLTGWAF

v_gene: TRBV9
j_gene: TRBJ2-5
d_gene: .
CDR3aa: ASSRRQWTETQY

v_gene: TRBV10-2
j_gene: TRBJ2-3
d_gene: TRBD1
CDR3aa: ASSAIGQGYDTQY

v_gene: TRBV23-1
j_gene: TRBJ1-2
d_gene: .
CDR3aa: ASSQSPTGFEGGYT

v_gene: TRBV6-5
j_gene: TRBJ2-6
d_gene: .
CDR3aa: ASSYETTSGANVLT

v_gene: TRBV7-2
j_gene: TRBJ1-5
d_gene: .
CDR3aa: ASAQASNQPQH

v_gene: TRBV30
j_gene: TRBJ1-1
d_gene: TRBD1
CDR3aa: AWSGQGFTEAF

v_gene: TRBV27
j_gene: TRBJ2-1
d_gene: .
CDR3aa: ASSFSGLSGNEQF

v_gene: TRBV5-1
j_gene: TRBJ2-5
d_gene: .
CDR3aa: ASRYRDLETQY

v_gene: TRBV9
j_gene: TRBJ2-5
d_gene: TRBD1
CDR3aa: ASSVGGVQETQY

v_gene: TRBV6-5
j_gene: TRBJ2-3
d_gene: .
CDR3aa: ASSYVAGLSTDTQY

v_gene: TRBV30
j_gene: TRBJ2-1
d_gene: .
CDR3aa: AWKLYNEQF

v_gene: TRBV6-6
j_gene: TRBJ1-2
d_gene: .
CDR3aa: ASSSNGRGGGGYT

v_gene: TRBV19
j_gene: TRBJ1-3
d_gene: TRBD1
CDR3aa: ASNNRGFSGNTIY

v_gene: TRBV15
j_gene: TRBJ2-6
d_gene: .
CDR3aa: ATALGGSYSGANVLT

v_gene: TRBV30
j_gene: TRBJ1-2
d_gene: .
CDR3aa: AWSVAVNYGYT

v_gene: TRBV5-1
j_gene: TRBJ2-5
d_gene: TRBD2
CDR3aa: ASSLSQSGGTQY

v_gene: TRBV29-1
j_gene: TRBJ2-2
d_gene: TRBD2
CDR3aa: SALTSIGGELF

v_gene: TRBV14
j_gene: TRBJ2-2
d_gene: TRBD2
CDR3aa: ASSQLPSGGAVGELF